Below, 14 T cell receptor beta chains from the same sample are listed, as sequenced in a study of blood T cell repertoires in COVID-19. Assay used: immunoSEQ multiplex PCR; TCRdb lists only in-frame clones, some missing. This sample carries under 200,000 clones, roughly nine tenths of them seen once, and the ten largest clones take 0.75% to 0.9%. The sequenced material came from peripheral blood. The receptors originated from a woman between 70 and 85 years old with acute or convalescent COVID-19.

J is TRBJ2-7 and V is TRBV7-2; 12 nucleotides match TRBD1. Germline trimming cut 8 bases from V and 1 base from J; bases unmatched to any gene: 15. This CDR3 is 18 amino acids long. Germline assignment: CDR1 SGHTA and CDR2 FQGNSA. CDR3 DNA sequence: TGTGCCAGCTCAGTCCGGGACAGGGGGCAATCCCGATCCTACGAGCAGTACTTC. It translates to CASSVRDRGQSRSYEQYF.

The chain is built from TRBV29-1 and TRBJ2-2; TRBD2 aligns across 7 bases. The CDR3 has 14 amino acids. J gave up 4 bases and V 3 bases, and 5 bases lay outside the gene matches. Germline CDR1 SQVTM, CDR2 ANQGSEA. CDR3 bases: TGCAGCGTTGATACCGGGGAGGGCACCGGGGAGCTGTTTTTT. This sequence encodes CSVDTGEGTGELFF.

The rearrangement uses TRBV24-1 and TRBJ2-7; D gene ambiguous. The CDR3 consists of 13 residues. Looked up from germline, CDR1 is KGHDR and CDR2 is SFDVKD. V was clipped by 4 bases and J by 3 bases, with 9 bases between them. The CDR3 protein is CATSDRTVYEQYF. The CDR3 DNA is TGTGCCACCAGTGACAGAACAGTCTACGAGCAGTACTTC.

The CDR3 sequence is CASSQDRTGGNGYTF. The CDR3 DNA reads as TGTGCCAGCAGCCAAGATCGAACAGGGGGGAACGGCTACACCTTC. V is TRBV3-1 (or the pseudogene TRBV3-2) and J is TRBJ1-2, with TRBD1 identical over 8 bases. Germline V gene lookup returns CDR1 LGHDT and CDR2 YNNKEL (reference sequence). The CDR3 spans 15 residues. With 0 bases clipped from V and 8 bases from J, the junction kept 8 bases outside the gene matches.

This clone has a handful of counts. The rearrangement links TRBV2 to TRBJ1-4; 7 bases map to TRBD1. V trimming: 7 bases; J trimming: 2 bases; junction bases outside the gene matches: 10. Germline CDR1 and CDR2: SNHLY and FYNNEI. This CDR3 has 16 amino acids. The CDR3 DNA reads as TGTGCCAGCAAGAAGGAACAGGGGAGGACTAATGAAAAACTGTTTTTT. As protein: CASKKEQGRTNEKLFF.

The chain has TRBV5-1 and TRBJ2-5; D is perhaps TRBD2 (5 bases). Trimming removed 0 bases from V and 0 bases from J, with 6 bases in between. Germline assignment: CDR1 SGHRS and CDR2 YFSETQ. The CDR3 has 14 residues. The CDR3 here is CASSLGGYQETQYF. DNA of the CDR3: TGCGCCAGCAGCTTGGGAGGGTACCAAGAGACCCAGTACTTC.

This clone was seen a single time. The chain joins TRBV5-1 to TRBJ2-7; no clear D. Germline V gives CDR1 SGHRS, CDR2 YFSETQ. Trimming shortened V by 0 bases and J by 0 bases, and 10 bases separated the two germline ends. The CDR3 has 15 amino acids. The CDR3 here is CASSLGILGSYEQYF. The CDR3 nucleotides are TGCGCCAGCAGCTTGGGGATCCTAGGCTCCTACGAGCAGTACTTC.

The chain is built from TRBV7-7 and TRBJ2-5, with 9 nucleotides matching TRBD1. Germline values: CDR1 SSHAT, CDR2 FNYEAQ (reference sequence). The V segment lost 5 bases and the J segment 5 bases; nucleotides outside the gene matches: 6. This CDR3 is built from 14 residues. DNA for the CDR3: TGTGCCAGCAGCCCGGACAGGGGAGGGGAGACCCAGTACTTC. This translates into CASSPDRGGETQYF.

The chain uses TRBV24-1 and TRBJ2-5, with D possibly being TRBD2 (5 bases). The CDR3 has 13 amino acids. Germline V gene sequence: CDR1 KGHDR, CDR2 SFDVKD. With 5 bases removed from V and 5 bases from J, the gap between germline ends came to 11 bases. The CDR3 loop reads CATSGGLPETQYF. The DNA for the CDR3 is TGTGCCACCAGTGGTGGACTCCCCGAGACCCAGTACTTC.

The V and J genes are TRBV6-5 and TRBJ1-6, with 7 nucleotides matching TRBD1. CDR1 is MNHEY and CDR2 is SVGAGI in the germline V gene. The CDR3 consists of 15 residues. J gave up 9 bases and V 0 bases, and 5 bases lay outside the gene matches. The CDR3 sequence is CASSYSTGTFSPLHF. The CDR3 region has the DNA TGTGCCAGCAGTTACTCGACAGGGACCTTTTCACCCCTCCACTTT.

The V and J genes are TRBV5-1 and TRBJ1-1, with 7 bases matching TRBD1. The CDR3 spans 14 residues. V shed 3 bases, J shed 1 base, and the junction held 3 bases outside the gene matches. CDR1 SGHRS and CDR2 YFSETQ come from the germline V gene. The CDR3 loop reads CASSSPGGNTEAFF. CDR3 bases: TGCGCCAGCAGCTCGCCAGGGGGGAACACTGAAGCTTTCTTT. Together with reference TRBV5-1 and TRBJ1-1, the CDR3 gives the full variable domain: KAGVTQTPRYLIKTRGQQVTLSCSPISGHRSVSWYQQTPGQGLQFLFEYFSETQRNKGNFPGRFSGRQFSNSRSEMNVSTLELGDSALYLCASSSPGGNTEAFFGQGTRLTVV.

The CDR3 DNA follows: TGTGCCAGCAGTTCCGACACCGGGGAGCTGTTTTTT. It encodes CASSSDTGELFF. This chain uses TRBV6-2 or TRBV6-3 with TRBJ2-2; D unresolved. Germline CDR1 and CDR2: MNHEY and SVGEGT. V shed 4 bases and J shed 3 bases, with 3 bases lying between them. The CDR3 sequence is 12 residues long.

This clone was seen a handful of times. The J gene is TRBJ2-6, the V gene TRBV28; no clear D gene. The V gene's germline CDR1 is MDHEN and CDR2 SYDVKM. The CDR3 has 18 residues. Trimming left V 7 bases short and J 0 bases short, with 19 bases between. CDR3 residues: CASTPNSAAASGANVLTF. DNA for the CDR3: TGTGCCAGCACTCCCAACTCCGCGGCGGCCTCTGGGGCCAACGTCCTGACTTTC.

CDR3 sequence reads: CASSLTGFYGYTF. The CDR3, as DNA: TGTGCCAGCAGCTTGACAGGGTTCTATGGCTACACCTTC. V and J are TRBV7-2 and TRBJ1-2, with 7 bases fitting TRBD1. Germline CDR1 SGHTA, CDR2 FQGNSA. This CDR3 contains 13 residues. Trimming removed 3 bases from V and 4 bases from J; junction bases left unmatched: 2.